Shown below are 21 T cell receptor beta chains from a single sample sequenced in a study of post-analysis software for immune sequencing data. Study-level results: In patients, TRBV5-6, TRBV5-1 and TRBV20-1 belonged to five or six TRBV segments found more frequently than in controls.

The antigens these receptors bind are not known. Presence of unique molecular identifiers characterized the TCR beta cDNA libraries. Using its own MiXCR run on the PCR reads, TCRdb lists one record per CDR3 protein. Of a few hundred thousand distinct CDR3 sequences in the sample, around a third were seen once. The sequenced sample was blood. These TCRs come from a girl under 18 with multiple sclerosis.

Many counts were recorded for this clonotype. The chain couples TRBV6-6 to TRBJ2-5, with D perhaps TRBD2 (5 bases). Germline CDR1 and CDR2: MNHNY and SVGAGI (reference sequence). Deletions cut 0 bases from V and 2 bases from J, with 7 bases between. CDR3 length equals 14 residues. CDR3 coding DNA: TGTGCCAGCAGTTACTCGACGGGGCAAGAGACCCAGTACTTC. Amino acid sequence: CASSYSTGQETQYF.

The table lists this clonotype with a few counts. V usage is TRBV6-2 or TRBV6-3 and J usage is TRBJ2-7; a possible D gene is TRBD2 (5 bases). The germline V gene has CDR1 MNHEY and CDR2 SVGEGT. Trimming removed 7 bases from V and 5 bases from J, with 15 bases in between. The CDR3 extends over 13 amino acids. CDR3 in DNA: TGTGCCAGCACCATAAGCGGAGTCCACGAGCAGTACTTC. Translated: CASTISGVHEQYF.

The chain uses TRBV7-2 and TRBJ1-2; D uncertain. With 5 bases removed from V and 3 bases from J, the gap between germline ends came to 10 bases. Germline loops: CDR1 SGHTA, CDR2 FQGNSA. The CDR3 spans 13 residues. As DNA, the CDR3 is TGTGCCAGCAGCGGTTACAGATACTATGGCTACACCTTC. Amino acids: CASSGYRYYGYTF.

The rearrangement uses TRBV4-2 and TRBJ1-2; TRBD1 might be the D (6 bases). This CDR3 is 16 amino acids long. CDR1 and CDR2 (germline): LGHNA, YNFKEQ. Trimming removed 0 bases at V and 4 bases at J, with 15 bases between. The CDR3 protein is CASSQDRYTGTYGYTF. The CDR3 DNA reads TGTGCCAGCAGCCAAGATCGTTATACAGGGACCTATGGCTACACCTTC.

The chain recombines TRBV7-6 with TRBJ2-5; tentative D call: TRBD2 (7 bases). This CDR3 spans 13 amino acids. V shed 5 bases and J shed 12 bases, with 19 bases lying between them. Germline loops: CDR1 SGHVS, CDR2 FNYEAQ. The DNA for the CDR3 is TGTGCCAGCAGCCCGGGAAGAGGGGGGGAAGAGTACTTC. This encodes CASSPGRGGEEYF.

J is TRBJ1-6 and V is TRBV7-9; the D is unclear. The CDR3 totals 12 residues. Per germline, CDR1 SEHNR and CDR2 FQNEAQ (reference sequence). The V end lost 5 bases, the J end lost 4 bases, and 3 bases lay between the germline ends. In nucleotides, the CDR3 is TGTGCCAGCAGCCTGTATAATTCACCCCTCCACTTT. Protein product: CASSLYNSPLHF.

This sequence joins TRBV5-1 and TRBJ1-2; D gene ambiguous. The CDR3 runs to 14 residues. V lost 10 bases to trimming and J lost 0 bases, with 16 bases between them. Germline CDR1 SGHRS, CDR2 YFSETQ. Written as DNA, the CDR3 is TGCGCCGGCGCGCGGGGTATATCTAACTATGGCTACACCTTC. Its protein is CAGARGISNYGYTF.

As for this clonotype: The junction departs from germline at one end; a sequencing error may be responsible. The chain recombines TRBV7-2 with TRBJ2-5; either TRBD1 or TRBD2 may fit D (6 bases each). Germline V CDR1 and CDR2: SGHTA, FQGNSA. The CDR3 consists of 15 residues. CDR3 in amino acids: CASSENTGRRETQCF. The CDR3 DNA is TGTGCCAGCAGCGAGAACACAGGGAGGCGAGAGACCCAGTGCTTC.

This chain uses TRBV6-2 or TRBV6-3 with TRBJ1-2, with D unresolved. Trimming removed 6 bases at V and 6 bases at J, with 20 bases between. CDR1 and CDR2 from the germline V gene are MNHEY and SVGEGT. CDR3 length equals 15 residues. The CDR3 sequence is CASSPQPRVGDGYTF. The CDR3 DNA reads TGTGCCAGCAGCCCGCAGCCCCGGGTAGGCGATGGCTACACCTTC.

This chain joins TRBV28 and TRBJ2-7; possibly TRBD1 for D (5 bases). The V gene lost 2 bases and the J gene lost 12 bases, with 5 bases spanning the gap. This CDR3 contains 9 residues. Germline V gene lookup returns CDR1 MDHEN and CDR2 SYDVKM. Here the CDR3 reads CASSLQGYF. As DNA, the CDR3 is TGTGCCAGCAGTTTACAGGGGTACTTC.

This chain links TRBV20-1 with TRBJ2-7, with 7 bases matching TRBD2. Per the germline V gene, CDR1 is DFQATT and CDR2 is SNEGSKA (reference sequence). The CDR3 totals 14 residues. V lost 5 bases to trimming and J lost 3 bases; unmatched junction nucleotides: 10. This chain's CDR3 is CSALIGTNNYEQYF. As DNA, the CDR3 is TGCAGTGCTCTTATAGGGACTAACAACTACGAGCAGTACTTC.

The chain combines TRBV20-1 with TRBJ2-3; 10 nucleotides line up with TRBD2. Germline CDR1 DFQATT, CDR2 SNEGSKA (reference sequence). The CDR3 loop spans 14 amino acids. With 6 bases clipped from V and 2 bases from J, the junction kept 5 bases outside the gene matches. The CDR3 spells CSAERGGNTDTQYF. The CDR3 coding sequence is TGCAGTGCGGAGCGGGGGGGGAACACAGATACGCAGTATTTT.

The chain carries TRBV6-5 and TRBJ1-5, with D unresolved. V lost 0 bases and J lost 4, with 7 bases in between. CDR1 is MNHEY and CDR2 is SVGAGI in the germline V gene. There are 14 residues in the CDR3. The chain's CDR3 is CASSYSDQNQPQHF. The CDR3 nucleotides are TGTGCCAGCAGTTACTCGGACCAGAATCAGCCCCAGCATTTT.

Only a few counts were recorded for this clonotype. The J gene is TRBJ2-5, the V gene TRBV27, with a possible D match to TRBD1 (6 bases). The V and J ends lost 5 bases and 2 bases respectively, with 12 bases between them. Germline CDR1 reads MNHEY; CDR2 reads SMNVEV (reference sequence). This CDR3 is 14 amino acids long. CDR3 loop: CASSLTDSQETQYF. The DNA of the CDR3 is TGTGCCAGCAGTCTCACGGACAGTCAAGAGACCCAGTACTTC.

The rearrangement uses TRBV20-1 and TRBJ2-5; D perhaps matches TRBD1 (5 bases). Trimming left V 0 bases short and J 0 bases short, with 14 bases between. Germline V gene sequence: CDR1 DFQATT, CDR2 SNEGSKA (reference sequence). The CDR3 spans 16 residues. CDR3 region: CSARDNDRVYQETQYF. In DNA form, the CDR3 reads TGCAGTGCTAGAGACAACGACAGAGTGTACCAAGAGACCCAGTACTTC.

This clonotype was seen just once. This chain uses TRBV3-1 with TRBJ2-5; 7 bases align to TRBD2. Looked up from germline, CDR1 is LGHDT and CDR2 is YNNKEL (reference sequence). J lost 0 bases, V lost 3 bases, and 4 bases had no gene match. The CDR3 covers 15 residues. This CDR3 is CASSQQLAYQETQYF. CDR3 coding DNA: TGTGCCAGCAGCCAGCAACTAGCGTACCAAGAGACCCAGTACTTC.

V is TRBV28 and J is TRBJ2-1, with D possibly matching TRBD1 (6 bases). The DNA end lines up better with TRBJ2-7; the J call may be wrong. The CDR3 runs 16 residues. Germline-derived CDR1 and CDR2 are MDHEN and SYDVKM. For the CDR3, the DNA is TGTGCCAGCAGTTTGTTTACAGGGAACTCCTACAATGAGCAGTACTTC. The encoded protein is CASSLFTGNSYNEQYF.

The chain recombines TRBV12-3 or TRBV12-4 with TRBJ2-5; D might be TRBD1 (6 bases). Between the trimmed V and J ends, which lost 3 bases and 2 bases, there was a span of 10 bases. The CDR3 runs to 14 residues. The CDR3 spells CASSFLRGQETQYF. In DNA, the CDR3 is TGTGCCAGCAGTTTCCTAAGGGGGCAAGAGACCCAGTACTTC.

On this clonotype itself: A junction boundary mismatches the germline segment, possibly from a read error. The chain carries TRBV5-6 and TRBJ2-1; D gene unclear. CDR1 SGHDT and CDR2 YYEEEE come from the germline V gene. This CDR3 spans 16 amino acids. As DNA, the CDR3 is TGTGCCGGCAGCTTGATTTCCTCCGGCTTCTACAATGAGCAGTTCTTC. Translating gives CAGSLISSGFYNEQFF.

The chain recombines TRBV3-1 with TRBJ1-6, with D uncertain. Trimming pared 4 bases from V and 7 bases from J, leaving 14 bases between. Germline-derived CDR1 and CDR2 are LGHDT and YNNKEL (reference sequence). There are 15 residues in the CDR3. The CDR3 DNA reads as TGTGCCAGCAGCCTGCAGTCGGTCGGGAATTCACCCCTCCACTTT. The encoded protein is CASSLQSVGNSPLHF.

This chain joins TRBV29-1 and TRBJ2-4; D is uncertain. Near its end, the DNA agrees better with TRBJ2-7, so the J call may be wrong. The CDR3 is 14 amino acids. Germline assignment: CDR1 SQVTM and CDR2 ANQGSEA. CDR3 in amino acids: CSVVNRAGAGEQYF. In DNA form, the CDR3 reads TGCAGCGTTGTGAATCGGGCAGGCGCCGGCGAGCAGTACTTC.